This passage covers 7 T cell receptor beta chains from one sample sequenced in a study of blood T cell repertoires in COVID-19. Generated by immunoSEQ multiplex PCR, the TCRdb table keeps only in-frame clones and is missing some. There are around 150,000 clones in the sample; 85% to 90% occur only once, and 0.99% lies in the top ten. The sequenced sample consisted of peripheral blood. The origin of the receptors is a man aged 18 to 29 with acute or convalescent COVID-19.

The chain is built from TRBV5-1 and TRBJ2-1, with D possibly being TRBD1 (6 bases). The CDR3 length is 15 residues. Trimming pared 3 bases from V and 1 base from J, leaving 11 bases between. Germline V gene lookup returns CDR1 SGHRS and CDR2 YFSETQ. The CDR3 sequence is CASSSLTGSYNEQFF. The CDR3 DNA follows: TGCGCCAGCAGCTCCCTAACAGGGTCCTACAATGAGCAGTTCTTC.

The chain has TRBV27 and TRBJ2-1; D unclear. The V end was cut by 0 bases, the J end by 7 bases, with 7 bases between. In germline, CDR1 is MNHEY, CDR2 SMNVEV (reference sequence). The CDR3 covers 13 residues. CDR3: CASSLSEANEQFF. The CDR3 DNA reads TGTGCCAGCAGTTTATCCGAGGCAAATGAGCAGTTCTTC.

The rearrangement uses TRBV6-1 and TRBJ2-6; D ambiguous. Trimming took off 0 bases at V and 1 base at J, with 4 bases between the two ends. The germline gives CDR1 MNHNS, CDR2 SASEGT. CDR3 length: 15 residues. The CDR3 protein is CASSEARSGANVLTF. The CDR3, as DNA: TGTGCCAGCAGTGAAGCGAGGTCTGGGGCCAACGTCCTGACTTTC.

The V gene is TRBV11-2, the J gene TRBJ1-1; D might be TRBD1 (5 bases). The CDR3 spans 14 residues. V was clipped by 2 bases and J by 1 base, with 8 bases between them. In germline, CDR1 is SGHAT, CDR2 FQNNGV. The CDR3 sequence: CASSLWTRNTEAFF. The CDR3 DNA reads TGTGCCAGCAGCTTATGGACACGGAACACTGAAGCTTTCTTT.

V gene TRBV30 combines with J gene TRBJ1-1, with TRBD1 matching over 11 bases. This CDR3 has 13 amino acids. The germline gives CDR1 GTSNPN, CDR2 SVGIG (reference sequence). Trimming removed 3 bases from V and 9 bases from J; junction bases left unmatched: 6. The CDR3 DNA sequence: TGTGCCTGGAGCAGGGACAGGGGGAGGAAAGCTTTCTTT. Translation: CAWSRDRGRKAFF.

The rearrangement uses TRBV4-2 and TRBJ1-1, with 10 bases matching TRBD1. The CDR3 extends over 15 amino acids. V shed 1 base and J 4 bases; nucleotides not matched to a gene: 3. The germline V gene has CDR1 LGHNA and CDR2 YNFKEQ. The DNA for the CDR3 is TGTGCCAGCAGCCAAGGGACAGGGGGTGTCACTGAAGCTTTCTTT. Its translation: CASSQGTGGVTEAFF.

V and J are TRBV5-1 and TRBJ1-1, with 8 nucleotides matching TRBD1. CDR1 SGHRS and CDR2 YFSETQ come from the germline V gene. CDR3 length equals 14 residues. With 3 bases clipped from V and 4 bases from J, the junction kept 5 bases outside the gene matches. The CDR3 sequence: CASSSQTGATEAFF. The CDR3 nucleotides read TGCGCCAGCAGCTCACAGACAGGGGCCACTGAAGCTTTCTTT.